The 30 T cell receptor beta chains in this list originate from one sample, sequenced in a study of cytomegalovirus exposure and HLA in healthy donors. The PCR made use of 60 Vbeta and 13 Jbeta primers. Method: immunoSEQ multiplex PCR; TCRdb's copy keeps in-frame clones and lacks some. There are 110,000 or so clones in the sample; roughly 80% occur only once, and approximately 6.9% lies in the top ten. The source material was PBMCs. The receptors were sampled from a man younger than 40 in good health and CMV-seropositive.

This rearrangement joins TRBV27 to TRBJ2-5; TRBD2 is a possible D gene (7 bases). The J call is uncertain, as TRBJ2-7 better fits the DNA end. Germline CDR1 reads MNHEY; CDR2 reads SMNVEV (reference sequence). The CDR3 is 16 amino acids. The CDR3 loop is CASSPRGAWTSYEQYF. The CDR3 coding sequence is TGTGCCAGCAGTCCACGGGGGGCTTGGACGAGTTACGAGCAGTACTTC.

This clone was recorded many times. Its ends do not fully match the called genes, so a read error is possible. The chain employs TRBV6-1 and TRBJ2-4; no clear D. Germline CDR1 and CDR2: MNHNS and SASEGT. The CDR3 runs to 14 residues. CDR3 coding DNA: TGTGCCAGCAGAGAAGGGCCCGCCAAAAACATTCAGTACTTC. Translation: CASREGPAKNIQYF.

The chain joins TRBV5-1 to TRBJ1-1; the D is unclear. The V end lost 5 bases, the J end lost 3 bases, and 8 bases lay between the germline ends. Germline CDR1 and CDR2: SGHRS and YFSETQ. This CDR3 comprises 12 residues. The chain's CDR3 is CASSLGDTEAFF. CDR3 DNA: TGCGCCAGCAGTCTAGGAGACACTGAAGCTTTCTTT.

V and J are TRBV12-5 and TRBJ1-5; D is perhaps TRBD1 (5 bases). V was trimmed by 0 bases and J by 5 bases, leaving 14 bases between them. CDR3 length: 16 amino acids. Germline V lookup: CDR1 LGHNT, CDR2 FRNRAP. In DNA, the CDR3 is TGTGCTAGTGGTTTGGTACAAGGGGAAGGATATCAGCCCCAGCATTTT. This codes for CASGLVQGEGYQPQHF.

This sequence joins TRBV9 and TRBJ2-1; tentatively, D is TRBD1 (6 bases). CDR3 length equals 14 residues. V lost 4 bases and J lost 3, with 11 bases in between. Germline V lookup: CDR1 SGDLS, CDR2 YYNGEE. The CDR3 is CASSSDRRYNEQFF. The CDR3, as DNA: TGTGCCAGCAGCTCTGACAGGCGCTACAATGAGCAGTTCTTC.

The rearrangement joins TRBV4-1 to TRBJ2-2, with D possibly matching TRBD2 (5 bases). The germline V gene encodes CDR1 MGHRA and CDR2 YSYEKL. The CDR3 has 15 amino acids. V was shortened by 4 bases and J by 1 base, with 10 bases between the two germline ends. CDR3 nucleotide sequence: TGCGCCAGCAGCCCGCTAGCAAGGAACACCGGGGAGCTGTTTTTT. Translating it yields CASSPLARNTGELFF.

The chain carries TRBV5-1 and TRBJ2-6; 9 bases fit TRBD1. The CDR3 spans 20 residues. V shed 0 bases, J shed 2 bases, and the junction held 12 bases outside the gene matches. The V gene's germline CDR1 is SGHRS and CDR2 YFSETQ. CDR3: CASSLAGPGQGVAGANVLTF. The CDR3 nucleotides read TGCGCCAGCAGCTTGGCGGGACCGGGACAGGGAGTCGCTGGGGCCAACGTCCTGACTTTC.

The sample holds a few counts of this clone. The V gene is TRBV19, the J gene TRBJ1-1; 7 nucleotides line up with TRBD1. With V trimmed by 7 bases and J by 3 bases, 11 bases remained unmatched. Per germline, CDR1 LNHDA and CDR2 SQIVND (reference sequence). The CDR3 length is 15 residues. Written as DNA, the CDR3 is TGTGCCAGTACCCCGGACAGGTGGATATACACTGAAGCTTTCTTT. It yields the protein CASTPDRWIYTEAFF.

This chain connects TRBV29-1 to TRBJ2-4; D gene uncertain. The CDR3 runs to 11 residues. CDR1 and CDR2 (germline): SQVTM, ANQGSEA. V was shortened by 8 bases and J by 0 bases, with 5 bases between the two germline ends. The CDR3 protein is CSPLAKNIQYF. DNA for the CDR3: TGCAGCCCCCTAGCCAAAAACATTCAGTACTTC.

The chain joins TRBV5-4 to TRBJ2-5; D is possibly TRBD2 (6 bases). CDR1 is SGHNT, CDR2 YYREEE, per germline (reference sequence). The CDR3 loop spans 14 amino acids. V lost 4 bases, J lost 3 bases, and 13 bases lay in between. The CDR3 is CASSPGTSEETQYF. CDR3 nucleotide sequence: TGTGCCAGCAGCCCCGGGACTTCGGAAGAGACCCAGTACTTC.

This clone appeared a few times. The rearrangement links TRBV5-1 to TRBJ1-1, with D perhaps TRBD1 (5 bases). The germline V gene encodes CDR1 SGHRS and CDR2 YFSETQ. V lost 1 base and J lost 4, with 14 bases in between. This CDR3 is 15 amino acids long. The CDR3 spells CASSLFGAGSTEAFF. CDR3 DNA sequence: TGCGCCAGCAGCTTGTTTGGGGCAGGATCCACTGAAGCTTTCTTT.

The chain uses TRBV4-1 and TRBJ1-1; D might be TRBD1 (6 bases). This CDR3 has 14 amino acids. Germline V gene sequence: CDR1 MGHRA, CDR2 YSYEKL. Trimming shortened V by 1 base and J by 1 base, and 7 bases separated the two germline ends. CDR3 amino acids: CASSQVGANTEAFF. The CDR3 DNA follows: TGCGCCAGCAGCCAAGTGGGGGCGAACACTGAAGCTTTCTTT.

The chain joins TRBV2 to TRBJ2-5; 12 bases match TRBD2. Germline V gene data show CDR1 as SNHLY and CDR2 as FYNNEI. The CDR3 runs 15 residues. The V gene end was trimmed by 6 bases and the J gene end by 4 bases; junction bases not matched to a gene: 6. The CDR3 DNA follows: TGTGCCAGCAGCCTCCTAGCGGGGGGGCGAGAGACCCAGTACTTC. Protein product: CASSLLAGGRETQYF.

The chain has TRBV10-3 and TRBJ2-5; 9 nucleotides agree with TRBD1. The CDR3 spans 14 residues. Germline V lookup: CDR1 ENHRY, CDR2 SYGVKD. After removal of 6 bases from V and 2 bases from J, the junction contained 4 bases not matched to a gene. CDR3 protein: CAIRGDRVQETQYF. CDR3 coding DNA: TGTGCCATCAGGGGGGACAGGGTGCAAGAGACCCAGTACTTC.

The J gene is TRBJ1-3, the V gene TRBV7-9; D perhaps matches TRBD1 (5 bases). CDR1 and CDR2 from the germline V gene are SEHNR and FQNEAQ (reference sequence). V lost 2 bases and J lost 4, with 12 bases in between. The CDR3 is 15 residues long. In DNA form, the CDR3 reads TGTGCCAGCAGCTTAAGGGGTAGTGCGGGAAACACCATATATTTT. It specifies CASSLRGSAGNTIYF.

The chain employs TRBV28 and TRBJ1-2; the match to TRBD1 covers 7 bases. The CDR3 consists of 14 residues. The ends lost 5 bases at V and 5 bases at J; junction bases unmatched: 8. The V gene's germline CDR1 is MDHEN and CDR2 SYDVKM. The CDR3 DNA is TGTGCCAGCAGTGATACGGGACAGAGGTATGGCTACACCTTC. Its protein product is CASSDTGQRYGYTF.

This chain connects TRBV19 to TRBJ2-2; TRBD1 aligns across 10 bases. CDR3 length: 16 amino acids. V lost 8 bases, J lost 5 bases, and 11 bases stayed unmatched. Germline V gene sequence: CDR1 LNHDA, CDR2 SQIVND (reference sequence). This chain's CDR3 is CASAGGQGTGTGELFF. In nucleotides, the CDR3 is TGTGCCAGTGCCGGGGGACAGGGGACGGGAACCGGGGAGCTGTTTTTT.

This rearrangement joins TRBV4-3 to TRBJ1-5; 8 positions agree with TRBD1. Per the germline V gene, CDR1 is LGHNA and CDR2 is YSLEER. After removal of 6 bases from V and 3 bases from J, the junction contained 16 bases not matched to a gene. The CDR3 is 18 residues long. CDR3 in DNA: TGCGCCAGCAGTGGCGCTTTTCTCAGGGGGCGGGTCAATCAGCCCCAGCATTTT. Translation gives CASSGAFLRGRVNQPQHF.

The chain recombines TRBV7-9 with TRBJ2-5, with D possibly TRBD1 on 5 matching bases. Trimming removed 4 bases from V and 1 base from J, with 10 bases in between. The CDR3 spans 14 residues. The germline CDR1 and CDR2 sequences are SEHNR and FQNEAQ (reference sequence). The CDR3 spells CASSSPTAQETQYF. CDR3 sequence (DNA): TGTGCCAGCAGCTCACCGACAGCCCAAGAGACCCAGTACTTC.

About this clone: It may be a read error: a sequence one base away is much more abundant. The chain has TRBV5-4 and TRBJ1-1; unclear D gene. V was trimmed by 2 bases and J by 0 bases, leaving 8 bases between them. The CDR3 loop spans 14 amino acids. Germline V gene data show CDR1 as SGHNT and CDR2 as YYREEE (reference sequence). The CDR3 is CASSLFGVNTEAFF. The CDR3 DNA is TGTGCCAGCAGCTTATTCGGGGTGAACACTGAAGCTTTCTTT.

Concerning this clone: Other nucleotide sequences in the sample specify the same CDR3. The chain has TRBV18 and TRBJ1-2, with D perhaps matching TRBD1 (6 bases). CDR1 and CDR2 from the germline V gene are KGHSH and LQKENI. The CDR3 extends over 13 amino acids. Trimming pared 3 bases from V and 8 bases from J, leaving 13 bases between. In nucleotides, the CDR3 is TGTGCCAGCTCACCCTCGGACAGCAGGGGCTACACCTTC. Protein: CASSPSDSRGYTF.

V usage is TRBV6-5 and J usage is TRBJ1-2, with D tentatively TRBD1 (6 bases). Trimming shortened V by 8 bases and J by 1 base, and 17 bases separated the two germline ends. The CDR3 has 15 residues. Per the germline V gene, CDR1 is MNHEY and CDR2 is SVGAGI. The CDR3 region is CASQPTRQVNYGYTF. Here the CDR3 DNA reads TGTGCCAGCCAACCGACTCGACAGGTTAACTATGGCTACACCTTC.

The CDR3 coding sequence is TGTGCCAGCAGTCTACGACAGGGGGCGCGAGCAGGTGGCTACACCTTC. As protein: CASSLRQGARAGGYTF. This chain connects TRBV6-6 to TRBJ1-2; TRBD1 matches 10 bases. CDR1 and CDR2 from the germline V gene are MNHNY and SVGAGI (reference sequence). The V and J ends lost 5 bases and 7 bases, in that order; junction bases with no gene match: 13. The CDR3 contains 16 residues.

V and J are TRBV2 and TRBJ2-3; a possible D gene is TRBD2 (7 bases). There are 16 residues in the CDR3. Germline values: CDR1 SNHLY, CDR2 FYNNEI. V was cut by 3 bases and J by 4 bases, with 17 bases left in between. The CDR3 here is CASSDDRGALSDTQYF. The CDR3 nucleotides are TGTGCCAGCAGTGATGACCGGGGGGCTCTCTCAGATACGCAGTATTTT.

The chain has TRBV2 and TRBJ2-7, with D possibly being TRBD1 (6 bases). This CDR3 is built from 13 residues. Germline CDR1 and CDR2: SNHLY and FYNNEI. Trimming took 6 bases from V and 6 from J, leaving 15 bases between them. CDR3 in amino acids: CASSPQGTGEQYF. In nucleotides, the CDR3 is TGTGCCAGCAGCCCACAGGGCACGGGCGAGCAGTACTTC.

This clone has only one observation. V is TRBV18 and J is TRBJ2-7; the D is unclear. V shed 3 bases and J shed 0 bases, with 12 bases lying between them. Per germline, CDR1 KGHSH and CDR2 LQKENI. The CDR3 runs 15 residues. CDR3 loop: CASSPAQVFSYEQYF. DNA of the CDR3: TGTGCCAGCTCACCTGCTCAGGTGTTCTCCTACGAGCAGTACTTC.

The chain is built from TRBV15 and TRBJ2-7, with 11 positions matching TRBD2. Germline V lookup: CDR1 LNHNV, CDR2 YYDKDF (reference sequence). CDR3 length: 15 amino acids. The V gene end was trimmed by 5 bases and the J gene end by 5 bases; junction bases not matched to a gene: 8. CDR3 sequence: CATSRPSGGSDEQYF. The CDR3, as DNA: TGTGCCACCAGCCGCCCTAGCGGGGGGAGCGACGAGCAGTACTTC. The full variable domain, rest sourced from reference TRBV15 and TRBJ2-7, is DAMVIQNPRYQVTQFGKPVTLSCSQTLNHNVMYWYQQKSSQAPKLLFHYYDKDFNNEADTPDNFQSRRPNTSFCFLDIRSPGLGDTAMYLCATSRPSGGSDEQYFGPGTRLTVT.

This chain uses TRBV7-8 with TRBJ2-7, with TRBD2 matching over 9 bases. The CDR3 sequence is 15 residues long. Per germline, CDR1 SGHVS and CDR2 FQNEAQ. Losses at the gene ends were 5 bases for V and 5 bases for J; bases not matched to a gene: 10. The CDR3 coding sequence is TGTGCCAGCAGCCCCACCGGGACTAGCTACGACGAGCAGTACTTC. Protein sequence: CASSPTGTSYDEQYF.

The V gene is TRBV6-4, the J gene TRBJ2-3; TRBD2 matches 12 bases. CDR3 size: 15 residues. Germline-derived CDR1 and CDR2 are MRHNA and SNTAGT. V was pared by 6 bases and J by 3 bases, with 4 bases of the junction left unmatched. The CDR3 loop is CASSPSGGVTDTQYF. As DNA, the CDR3 is TGTGCCAGCAGCCCTAGCGGGGGGGTGACAGATACGCAGTATTTT.

The chain carries TRBV9 and TRBJ1-6; perhaps TRBD1 as D (6 bases). Trimming left V 3 bases short and J 9 bases short, with 13 bases between. In germline, CDR1 is SGDLS, CDR2 YYNGEE. The CDR3 length is 14 residues. CDR3 DNA: TGTGCCAGCAGCGATACAGGGTTGGTTTCACCCCTCCACTTT. Protein: CASSDTGLVSPLHF.